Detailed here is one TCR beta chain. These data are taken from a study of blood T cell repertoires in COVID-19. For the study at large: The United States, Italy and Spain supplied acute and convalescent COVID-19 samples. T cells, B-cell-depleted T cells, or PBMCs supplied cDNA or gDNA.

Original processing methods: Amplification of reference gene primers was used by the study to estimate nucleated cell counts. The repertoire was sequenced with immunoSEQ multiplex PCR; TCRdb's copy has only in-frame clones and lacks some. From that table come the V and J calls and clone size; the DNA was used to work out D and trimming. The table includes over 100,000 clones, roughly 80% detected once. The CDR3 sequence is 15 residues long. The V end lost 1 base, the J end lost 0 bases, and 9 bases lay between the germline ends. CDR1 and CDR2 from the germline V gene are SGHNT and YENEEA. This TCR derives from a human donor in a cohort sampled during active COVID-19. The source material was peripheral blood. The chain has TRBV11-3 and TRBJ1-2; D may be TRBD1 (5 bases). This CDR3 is CASSLVGASNYGYTF. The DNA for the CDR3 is TGTGCCAGCAGCTTAGTTGGGGCTTCTAACTATGGCTACACCTTC.